This T cell receptor beta chain was captured in a study of vaccination and CD4 T cells after COVID-19. Study-wide background: Vaccinees got either two BNT162b2 doses or two mRNA-1273 doses. Post-COVID specimens were obtained a median around 100 days after diagnosis (range 35 to 161). At a median approximately 70 days (range 14 to 241) after dose two, post-vaccine samples were obtained.

Treatment defined: 10-day PBMC culture with coronavirus spike peptide pools or control peptides (ViraFEST assay). PCR-confirmed positives ranged from March to December 2020, preceding US Alpha, Beta and Delta variants. In regard to this clonotype: No antigen is known for it.

In germline, CDR1 is SGHTA, CDR2 FQGNSA. V was clipped by 6 bases and J by 5 bases; unmatched bases: 6. The CDR3 length is 15 residues. Oncomine TCR Beta short-read sequencing was applied to DNA from cultured CD4+ T cells. MiXCR was run by TCRdb on the PCR reads, yielding one entry per CDR3 protein. Among approximately 21,000 distinct CDR3 sequences listed, roughly two fifths were seen once. The sequence was obtained from a human donor who had recovered from COVID-19. Material: CD4+ T cells from blood, cultured in vitro, obtained after SARS-CoV-2 vaccination. The chain carries TRBV7-2 and TRBJ2-7; 14 bases agree with TRBD2. DNA for the CDR3: TGTGCCAGCAGTCGGACTAGCGGGAGGATCGACGAGCAGTACTTC. Residues: CASSRTSGRIDEQYF. The full variable domain, with the rest looked up from reference TRBV7-2 and TRBJ2-7, is GAGVSQSPSNKVTEKGKDVELRCDPISGHTALYWYRQSLGQGLEFLIYFQGNSAPDKSGLPSDRFSAERTGGSVSTLTIQRTQQEDSAVYLCASSRTSGRIDEQYFGPGTRLTVT.